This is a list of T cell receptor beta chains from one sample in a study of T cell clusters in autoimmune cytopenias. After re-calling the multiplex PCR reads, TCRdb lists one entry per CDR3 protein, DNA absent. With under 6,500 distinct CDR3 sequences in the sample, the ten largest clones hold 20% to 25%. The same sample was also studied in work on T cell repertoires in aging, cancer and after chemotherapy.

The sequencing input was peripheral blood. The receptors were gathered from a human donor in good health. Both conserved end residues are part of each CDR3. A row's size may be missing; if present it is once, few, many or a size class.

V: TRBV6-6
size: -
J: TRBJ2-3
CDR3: CASSATTASGGTDTQYF

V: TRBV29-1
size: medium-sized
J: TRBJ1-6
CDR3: CSVRDSNSYNSPLHF

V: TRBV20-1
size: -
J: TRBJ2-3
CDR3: CSAGTGSPDTQYF

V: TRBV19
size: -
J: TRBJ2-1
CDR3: CASSIDRQGVNNEQFF

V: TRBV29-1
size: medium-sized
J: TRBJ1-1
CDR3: CSVEVQLNTEAFF

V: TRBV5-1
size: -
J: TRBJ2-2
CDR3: CASSLIPGGAVGTGELFF

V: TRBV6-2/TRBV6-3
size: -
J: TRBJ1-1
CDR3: CASSTGENTEAFF

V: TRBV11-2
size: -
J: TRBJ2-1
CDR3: CASSQDLAAYNEQFF

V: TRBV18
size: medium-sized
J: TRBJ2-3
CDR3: CASSPRSVLADTQYF

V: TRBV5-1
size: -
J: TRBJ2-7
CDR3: CASSLDGTSSSYEQYF

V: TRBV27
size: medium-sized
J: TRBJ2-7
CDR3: CASSLRGQSYEQYF

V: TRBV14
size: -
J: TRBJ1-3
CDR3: CASSQVGNTIYF

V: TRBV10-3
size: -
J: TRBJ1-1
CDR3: CATSAGGHEAFF

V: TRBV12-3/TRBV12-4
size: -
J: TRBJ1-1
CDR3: CASSQGPSTEAFF

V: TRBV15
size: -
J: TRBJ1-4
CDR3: CATSRDLGAREKLFF

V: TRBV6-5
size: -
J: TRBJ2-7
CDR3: CASSAYTGGGYEQYF

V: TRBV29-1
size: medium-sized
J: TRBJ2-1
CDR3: CSVRLDSPSGRVQFF

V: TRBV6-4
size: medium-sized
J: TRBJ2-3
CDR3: CASSDQAGGSTDTQYF

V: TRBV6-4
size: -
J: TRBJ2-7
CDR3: CASSEWTGAYEQYF

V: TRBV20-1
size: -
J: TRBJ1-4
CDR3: CSAREAATNEKLFF

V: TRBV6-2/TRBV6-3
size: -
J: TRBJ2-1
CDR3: CASSYASGSYNEQFF

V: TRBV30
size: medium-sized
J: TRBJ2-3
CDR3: CAWKGGTSGGTDTQYF

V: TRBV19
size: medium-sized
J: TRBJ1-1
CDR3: CAVKTGGNTEAFF

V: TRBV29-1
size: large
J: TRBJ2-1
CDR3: CSVEEGGGRNEQFF

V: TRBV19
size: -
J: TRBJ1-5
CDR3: CASSGSGGRQPQHF

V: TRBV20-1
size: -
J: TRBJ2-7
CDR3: CSARALAGISYEQYF

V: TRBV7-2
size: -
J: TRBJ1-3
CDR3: CASSLTPDYSGNTIYF

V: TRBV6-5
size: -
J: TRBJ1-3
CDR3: CASSPTGVGGNTIYF

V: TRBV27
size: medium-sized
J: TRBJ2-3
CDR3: CASWGPDTQYF

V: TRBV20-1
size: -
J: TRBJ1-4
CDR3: CSAPTGRNEKLFF

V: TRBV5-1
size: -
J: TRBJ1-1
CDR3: CASSLVREEAFF

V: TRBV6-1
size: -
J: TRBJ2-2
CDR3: CASSPTVNTGELFF

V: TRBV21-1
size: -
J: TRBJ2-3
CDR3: CASSKGLAGGSTDTQYF